This record looks at one TCR beta chain sequence and its context. What it recognizes is unknown. The sample comes from a study of shared clonotypes between healthy human individuals. Generated by immunoSEQ multiplex PCR, the TCRdb table keeps only in-frame clones and is missing some. The sample shows more than 550,000 clones, approximately 90% of them seen only once. Positively selected for CCR7, the CD45RO-negative cells used as naive CD8 cells excluded terminally differentiated effector memory CD45RA+ cells. Germline V gene data show CDR1 as SGHAT and CDR2 as FQNNGV. This CDR3 comprises 13 residues. The V end was cut by 5 bases, the J end by 1 base, with 8 bases between. Study-wide findings and caveats: The four-donor shared clonotypes exceeded non-shared clonotypes in generation probability, with non-shared ones scoring lower.

The chain joins TRBV11-2 to TRBJ1-1; D may be TRBD1 (5 bases). The specimen sequenced was naive CD8+ T cells sorted from blood. The receptor was derived from a man aged 25 to 45 in good health. The CDR3 nucleotides read TGTGCCAGCAGCCCCGGGGGGAACACTGAAGCTTTCTTT. This translates into CASSPGGNTEAFF. Using reference TRBV11-2 and TRBJ1-1 for the parts outside the CDR3, the full variable domain is EAGVAQSPRYKIIEKRQSVAFWCNPISGHATLYWYQQILGQGPKLLIQFQNNGVVDDSQLPKDRFSAERLKGVDSTLKIQPAKLEDSAVYLCASSPGGNTEAFFGQGTRLTVV.